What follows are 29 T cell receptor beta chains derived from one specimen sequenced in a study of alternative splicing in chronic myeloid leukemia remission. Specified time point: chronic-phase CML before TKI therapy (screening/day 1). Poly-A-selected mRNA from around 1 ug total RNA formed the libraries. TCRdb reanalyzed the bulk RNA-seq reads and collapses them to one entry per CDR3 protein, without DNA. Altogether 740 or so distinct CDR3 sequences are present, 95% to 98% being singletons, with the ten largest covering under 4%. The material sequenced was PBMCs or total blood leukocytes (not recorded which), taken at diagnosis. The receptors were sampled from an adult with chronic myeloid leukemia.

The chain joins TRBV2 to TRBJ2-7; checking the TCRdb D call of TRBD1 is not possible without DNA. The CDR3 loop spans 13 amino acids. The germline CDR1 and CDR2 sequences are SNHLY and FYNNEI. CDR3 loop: CASGTVGTPEQYF.

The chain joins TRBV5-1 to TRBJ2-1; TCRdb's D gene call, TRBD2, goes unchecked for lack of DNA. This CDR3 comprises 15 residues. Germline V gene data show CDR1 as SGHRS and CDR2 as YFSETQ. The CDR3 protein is CASSAAGLSYNEQFF.

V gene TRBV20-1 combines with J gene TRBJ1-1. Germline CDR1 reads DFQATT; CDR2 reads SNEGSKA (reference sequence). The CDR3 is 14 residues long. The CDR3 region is CSARVGGGNTEAFF.

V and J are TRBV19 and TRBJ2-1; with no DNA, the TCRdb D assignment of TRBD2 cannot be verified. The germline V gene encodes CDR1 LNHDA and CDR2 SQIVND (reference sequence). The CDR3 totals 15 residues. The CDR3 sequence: CASVTSGSSYNEQFF.

The CDR3 sequence: CASSGETGRNTEAFF. This chain uses TRBV2 with TRBJ1-1. From germline, CDR1 is SNHLY and CDR2 FYNNEI. This CDR3 is 15 amino acids long.

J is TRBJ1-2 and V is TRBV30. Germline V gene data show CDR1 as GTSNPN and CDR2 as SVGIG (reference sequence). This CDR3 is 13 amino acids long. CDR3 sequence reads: CAWSPGTYWGYTF.

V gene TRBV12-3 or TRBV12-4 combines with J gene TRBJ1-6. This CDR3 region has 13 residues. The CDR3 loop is CASSLGGNSPLHF.

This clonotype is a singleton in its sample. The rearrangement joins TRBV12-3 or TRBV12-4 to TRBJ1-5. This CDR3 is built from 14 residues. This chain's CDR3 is CASSLAGALTPQHF.

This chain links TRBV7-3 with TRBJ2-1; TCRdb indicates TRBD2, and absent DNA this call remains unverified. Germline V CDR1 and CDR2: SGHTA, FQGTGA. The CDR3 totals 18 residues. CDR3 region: CASSLTGTSASSYNEQFF.

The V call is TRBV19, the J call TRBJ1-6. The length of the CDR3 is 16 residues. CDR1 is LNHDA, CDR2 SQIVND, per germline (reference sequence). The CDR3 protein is CASSMGPGIDGSPLHF.

CDR3 sequence reads: CASSHNWSEDAEAFF. The chain employs TRBV23-1 and TRBJ1-1. TRBV23-1 is given ORF status, its function remaining uncertain. The CDR3 covers 15 residues.

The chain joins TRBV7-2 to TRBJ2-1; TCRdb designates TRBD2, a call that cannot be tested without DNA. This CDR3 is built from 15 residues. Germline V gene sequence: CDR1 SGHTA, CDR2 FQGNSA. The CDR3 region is CASSPVAGVLNEQFF.

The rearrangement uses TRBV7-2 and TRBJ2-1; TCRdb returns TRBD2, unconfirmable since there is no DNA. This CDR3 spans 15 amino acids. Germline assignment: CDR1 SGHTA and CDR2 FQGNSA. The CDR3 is CASSLGLAAHNEQFF.

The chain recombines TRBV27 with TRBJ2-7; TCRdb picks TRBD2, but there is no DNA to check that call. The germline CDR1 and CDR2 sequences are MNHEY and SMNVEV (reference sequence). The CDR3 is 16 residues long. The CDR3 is CASSMTPGQSSYEQYF.

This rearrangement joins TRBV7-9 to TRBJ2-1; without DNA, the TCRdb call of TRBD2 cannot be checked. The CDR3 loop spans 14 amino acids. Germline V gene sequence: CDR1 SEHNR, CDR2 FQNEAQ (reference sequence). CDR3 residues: CASSLGARGDEQFF. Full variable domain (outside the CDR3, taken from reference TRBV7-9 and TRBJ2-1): DTGVSQNPRHKITKRGQNVTFRCDPISEHNRLYWYRQTLGQGPEFLTYFQNEAQLEKSRLLSDRFSAERPKGSFSTLEIQRTEQGDSAMYLCASSLGARGDEQFFGPGTRLTVL.

The CDR3 region is CASSSGTSGRGADTQYF. The chain recombines TRBV11-2 with TRBJ2-3; the TRBD2 assignment by TCRdb is unverifiable without DNA. The CDR3 spans 17 residues. Germline loops: CDR1 SGHAT, CDR2 FQNNGV.

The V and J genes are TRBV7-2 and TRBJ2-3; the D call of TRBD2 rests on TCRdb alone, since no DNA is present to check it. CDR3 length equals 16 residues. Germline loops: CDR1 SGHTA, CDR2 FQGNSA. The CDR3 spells CASSVNTGTSETTQYF.

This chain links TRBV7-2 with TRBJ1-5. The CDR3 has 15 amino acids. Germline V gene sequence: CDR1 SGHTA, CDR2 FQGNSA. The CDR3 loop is CASTPGGPGNQPQHF.

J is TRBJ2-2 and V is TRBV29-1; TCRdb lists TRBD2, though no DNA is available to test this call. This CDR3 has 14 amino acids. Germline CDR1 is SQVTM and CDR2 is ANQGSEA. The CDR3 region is CSVESGIYTGELFF.

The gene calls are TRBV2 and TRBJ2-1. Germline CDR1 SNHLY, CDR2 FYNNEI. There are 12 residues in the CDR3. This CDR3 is CASSGAYNEQFF.

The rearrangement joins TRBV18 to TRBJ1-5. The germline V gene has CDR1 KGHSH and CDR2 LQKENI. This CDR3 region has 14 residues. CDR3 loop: CASSPSISNQPQHF.

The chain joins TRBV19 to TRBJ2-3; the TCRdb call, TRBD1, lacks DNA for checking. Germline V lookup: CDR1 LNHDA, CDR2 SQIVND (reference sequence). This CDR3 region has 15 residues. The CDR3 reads CASSKRDRYTDTQYF.

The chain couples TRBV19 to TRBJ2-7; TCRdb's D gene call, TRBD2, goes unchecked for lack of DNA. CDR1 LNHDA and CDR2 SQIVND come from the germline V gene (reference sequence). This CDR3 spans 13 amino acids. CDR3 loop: CASSYRVAYEQYF.

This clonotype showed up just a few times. The CDR3 loop reads CASSFRLVGKYNEQFF. The V gene is TRBV5-1, the J gene TRBJ2-1. CDR3 size: 16 residues. Germline loops: CDR1 SGHRS, CDR2 YFSETQ.

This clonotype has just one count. CDR3 loop: CASRRLAGYYNEQFF. The chain employs TRBV19 and TRBJ2-1; TCRdb outputs TRBD2, but without DNA this stays unchecked. The CDR3 contains 15 residues. The germline V gene encodes CDR1 LNHDA and CDR2 SQIVND (reference sequence).

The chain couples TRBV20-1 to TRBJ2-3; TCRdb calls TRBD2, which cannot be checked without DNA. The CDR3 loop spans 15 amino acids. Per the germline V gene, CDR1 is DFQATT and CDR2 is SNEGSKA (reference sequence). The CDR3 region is CSARSFSGRADTQYF.

CDR3 region: CSADTGRETQYF. V is TRBV29-1 and J is TRBJ2-5; TCRdb calls TRBD1, which cannot be checked without DNA. Germline V gives CDR1 SQVTM, CDR2 ANQGSEA. The length of the CDR3 is 12 residues.

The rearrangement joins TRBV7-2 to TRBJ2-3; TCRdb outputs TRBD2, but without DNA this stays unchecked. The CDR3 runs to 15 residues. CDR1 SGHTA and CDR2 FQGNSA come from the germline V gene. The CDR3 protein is CASSRLAAHTDTQYF.

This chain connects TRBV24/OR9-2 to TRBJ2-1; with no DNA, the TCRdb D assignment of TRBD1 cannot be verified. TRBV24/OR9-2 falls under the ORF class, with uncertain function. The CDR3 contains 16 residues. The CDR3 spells CATSDPGTGGYNEQFF.